This passage covers 30 T cell receptor beta chains from one sample sequenced in a study of OX40 agonist ivuxolimab in advanced cancers. Profiled with immunoSEQ multiplex PCR; TCRdb holds only in-frame clones, not every one. The sample has tens of thousands of clones; over 80% are singletons. Source: CD4+ or CD8+ T cells sorted from blood, taken in a trial of the OX40 agonist ivuxolimab. These receptors were collected from an adult with an advanced solid tumor such as melanoma, head and neck, liver or kidney cancer.

This sequence joins TRBV25-1 and TRBJ2-1; no clear D. The length of the CDR3 is 13 residues. Germline loops: CDR1 MGHDK, CDR2 SYGVNS. V was pared by 6 bases and J by 9 bases, with 15 bases between. The DNA for the CDR3 is TGTGCCAGCAGCCAAATACAGATGGGTGAGCAGTTCTTC. Its protein is CASSQIQMGEQFF.

In this sample, this clone turned up once. The chain's CDR3 is CASGTGGGVLGYTF. The CDR3 nucleotides are TGTGCCTCCGGGACAGGGGGAGGCGTGCTCGGCTACACCTTC. This chain joins TRBV28 and TRBJ1-2, with 11 bases aligning to TRBD1. Losses at the gene ends were 11 bases for V and 8 bases for J; bases not matched to a gene: 13. Germline V gene lookup returns CDR1 MDHEN and CDR2 SYDVKM. This CDR3 spans 14 amino acids.

A word on this clone: In the same sample, other DNA sequences code for this CDR3. V and J are TRBV9 and TRBJ2-7; 14 bases align to TRBD2. Germline lookup yields CDR1 SGDLS and CDR2 YYNGEE. Trimming removed 3 bases from V and 3 bases from J; junction bases left unmatched: 2. CDR3 length equals 15 residues. CDR3 in amino acids: CASSAGTSGSYEQYF. CDR3 DNA: TGTGCCAGCAGCGCCGGGACTAGCGGGAGCTACGAGCAGTACTTC. Full variable domain (remainder filled in from reference TRBV9 and TRBJ2-7): DSGVTQTPKHLITATGQRVTLRCSPRSGDLSVYWYQQSLDQGLQFLIQYYNGEERAKGNILERFSAQQFPDLHSELNLSSLELGDSALYFCASSAGTSGSYEQYFGPGTRLTVT.

The rearrangement links TRBV6-6 to TRBJ1-2; 11 bases match TRBD1. The germline V gene encodes CDR1 MNHNY and CDR2 SVGAGI (reference sequence). The trim removed 7 bases at V and 8 bases at J, leaving 6 bases unmatched. This CDR3 contains 13 residues. CDR3: CASIGTGGRGYTF. The CDR3 DNA follows: TGTGCCAGCATTGGGACAGGGGGGAGAGGCTACACCTTC.

Only one count was recorded for this clone. The chain has TRBV5-1 and TRBJ1-4; tentatively, D is TRBD1 (5 bases). Trimming removed 3 bases from V and 5 bases from J, with 14 bases in between. From germline, CDR1 is SGHRS and CDR2 YFSETQ. The CDR3 has 15 residues. The CDR3 nucleotides are TGCGCCAGCAGCTGGGGACCGGGAATGAATGAAAAACTGTTTTTT. Translated, it gives CASSWGPGMNEKLFF.

The CDR3 sequence is CASSAGTSKPYEQYF. In nucleotides, the CDR3 is TGTGCCAGTAGTGCAGGGACTAGCAAACCCTACGAGCAGTACTTC. The rearrangement joins TRBV19 to TRBJ2-7; 9 bases align to TRBD2. The trim removed 5 bases at V and 2 bases at J, leaving 7 bases unmatched. This CDR3 comprises 15 residues. Germline values: CDR1 LNHDA, CDR2 SQIVND (reference sequence).

CDR3 in DNA: TGTGCCATCAGTGAGACGACGGGGGGCTACGAGCAGTACTTC. This sequence encodes CAISETTGGYEQYF. This rearrangement joins TRBV10-3 to TRBJ2-7; 7 nucleotides match TRBD2. With V trimmed by 2 bases and J by 3 bases, 4 bases remained unmatched. This CDR3 has 14 amino acids. The germline CDR1 and CDR2 sequences are ENHRY and SYGVKD.

V is TRBV7-9 and J is TRBJ1-2, with D possibly TRBD1 on 5 matching bases. The CDR3 is made up of 15 amino acids. Trimming left V 5 bases short and J 4 bases short, with 17 bases between. Germline CDR1 reads SEHNR; CDR2 reads FQNEAQ (reference sequence). The CDR3 bases are TGTGCCAGCAGCCCAAGTGGACACCTCACCTATGGCTACACCTTC. Translation: CASSPSGHLTYGYTF.

The V call is TRBV28, the J call TRBJ2-7, with unresolved D. The V gene lost 7 bases and the J gene lost 2 bases, with 15 bases spanning the gap. Germline V CDR1 and CDR2: MDHEN, SYDVKM. The CDR3 extends over 14 amino acids. DNA of the CDR3: TGTGCCAGCACCCTTAACCCGGGTGCCTACGAGCAGTACTTC. Translated: CASTLNPGAYEQYF.

In its sample, this clone was seen once. The V call is TRBV5-6, the J call TRBJ1-2; TRBD1 aligns across 9 bases. With V trimmed by 0 bases and J by 4 bases, 4 bases remained unmatched. This CDR3 is built from 15 residues. Germline V gene lookup returns CDR1 SGHDT and CDR2 YYEEEE. CDR3 DNA: TGTGCCAGCAGCTTGGAACAGGGGGCGGGCTATGGCTACACCTTC. Amino acid sequence: CASSLEQGAGYGYTF. Using reference TRBV5-6 and TRBJ1-2 for the parts outside the CDR3, the full variable domain is DAGVTQSPTHLIKTRGQQVTLRCSPKSGHDTVSWYQQALGQGPQFIFQYYEEEERQRGNFPDRFSGHQFPNYSSELNVNALLLGDSALYLCASSLEQGAGYGYTFGSGTRLTVV.

The gene calls are TRBV30 and TRBJ1-2; 7 bases match TRBD1. Germline values: CDR1 GTSNPN, CDR2 SVGIG (reference sequence). The CDR3 covers 17 residues. The trim removed 0 bases at V and 1 base at J, leaving 11 bases unmatched. CDR3 loop: CAWSVWDSRIINYGYTF. The CDR3 nucleotides read TGTGCCTGGAGTGTATGGGACAGCCGAATAATTAACTATGGCTACACCTTC.

This chain joins TRBV7-2 and TRBJ2-1; D call uncertain. The germline V gene encodes CDR1 SGHTA and CDR2 FQGNSA. The CDR3 length is 11 residues. V was clipped by 5 bases and J by 11 bases, with 10 bases between them. The DNA for the CDR3 is TGTGCCAGCAGCCCCTCCCGACAGCAGTTCTTC. Protein product: CASSPSRQQFF.

The chain employs TRBV25-1 and TRBJ2-1; D possibly uses TRBD1 or TRBD2 (5 bases each). V lost 6 bases, J lost 9 bases, and 15 bases lay in between. The CDR3 has 13 residues. CDR1 MGHDK and CDR2 SYGVNS come from the germline V gene. The CDR3 here is CASRGRAVSEQFF. CDR3 bases: TGTGCCAGCAGGGGACGGGCGGTGAGTGAGCAGTTCTTC.

The chain carries TRBV9 and TRBJ2-7, with 7 bases fitting TRBD1. The CDR3 has 14 amino acids. Germline lookup yields CDR1 SGDLS and CDR2 YYNGEE. J lost 3 bases, V lost 0 bases, and 3 bases had no gene match. This chain's CDR3 is CASSVGGGGYEQYF. CDR3 bases: TGTGCCAGCAGCGTAGGAGGGGGCGGCTACGAGCAGTACTTC.

V and J are TRBV6-5 and TRBJ1-2; D is possibly TRBD1 (6 bases). Germline loops: CDR1 MNHEY, CDR2 SVGAGI. The V and J ends lost 7 bases and 4 bases respectively, with 10 bases between them. The CDR3 runs 12 residues. CDR3 coding DNA: TGTGCCAGCACTACAGGGTCCTATGGCTACACCTTC. Translating it yields CASTTGSYGYTF.

The V and J genes are TRBV4-1 and TRBJ2-1, with 7 bases aligning to TRBD2. Germline V lookup: CDR1 MGHRA, CDR2 YSYEKL. The V segment lost 2 bases and the J segment 4 bases; nucleotides outside the gene matches: 8. The CDR3 is 16 amino acids. The CDR3 here is CASSQPSGKVYNEQFF. CDR3 nucleotide sequence: TGCGCCAGCAGCCAACCAAGCGGGAAGGTTTACAATGAGCAGTTCTTC.

The chain joins TRBV27 to TRBJ2-7, with 7 bases that match TRBD1. Trimming cost V 7 bases and J 2 bases; bases outside gene matches: 11. The length of the CDR3 is 15 residues. Germline V gene sequence: CDR1 MNHEY, CDR2 SMNVEV (reference sequence). CDR3 protein: CASTRQGAQTYEQYF. Written as DNA, the CDR3 is TGTGCCAGCACTCGACAGGGCGCGCAAACCTACGAGCAGTACTTC.

The J gene is TRBJ2-1, the V gene TRBV5-1; D is unclear. The CDR3 spans 14 residues. Trimming left V 0 bases short and J 7 bases short, with 11 bases between. Germline CDR1 and CDR2: SGHRS and YFSETQ. CDR3 sequence reads: CASSLEPTGNEQFF. DNA for the CDR3: TGCGCCAGCAGCTTGGAACCAACCGGGAATGAGCAGTTCTTC.

The chain recombines TRBV6-6 with TRBJ1-6; D not resolved. Looked up from germline, CDR1 is MNHNY and CDR2 is SVGAGI (reference sequence). The CDR3 runs to 15 residues. V lost 8 bases to trimming and J lost 3 bases, with 14 bases between them. CDR3 in amino acids: CASATASLYNSPLHF. The CDR3, as DNA: TGTGCCAGCGCTACTGCCTCCCTCTATAATTCACCCCTCCACTTT.

The chain employs TRBV10-3 and TRBJ2-1; TRBD2 matches 7 bases. With V trimmed by 6 bases and J by 6 bases, 11 bases remained unmatched. Germline V gene data show CDR1 as ENHRY and CDR2 as SYGVKD. The CDR3 is 15 residues long. CDR3 DNA: TGTGCCATCAGGGCCCAGCGGGAAAAGGGCAATGAGCAGTTCTTC. It translates to CAIRAQREKGNEQFF.

For the CDR3, the DNA is TGTGCCAGCAGGCGCGGTTTCTCTGGGGCCAACGTCCTGACTTTC. Translating it yields CASRRGFSGANVLTF. The chain employs TRBV6-6 and TRBJ2-6; D gene unclear. Germline assignment: CDR1 MNHNY and CDR2 SVGAGI (reference sequence). The CDR3 totals 15 residues. V dropped 6 bases and J dropped 0 bases, with 9 bases sitting between them.

V usage is TRBV19 and J usage is TRBJ2-3, with TRBD2 matching over 7 bases. V lost 5 bases, J lost 2 bases, and 7 bases stayed unmatched. This CDR3 contains 15 residues. The germline gives CDR1 LNHDA, CDR2 SQIVND (reference sequence). CDR3 sequence (DNA): TGTGCCAGTAGTCCCCTAGCGGCTTACACAGATACGCAGTATTTT. Amino acids: CASSPLAAYTDTQYF.

The rearrangement links TRBV29-1 to TRBJ2-5; 7 bases are shared with TRBD1. This CDR3 contains 14 residues. Germline CDR1 reads SQVTM; CDR2 reads ANQGSEA. V was pared by 6 bases and J by 5 bases, with 12 bases of the junction left unmatched. The CDR3 sequence is CSVSTGTARETQYF. The CDR3 bases are TGCAGCGTCTCCACCGGGACAGCGAGGGAGACCCAGTACTTC.

The chain is built from TRBV7-9 and TRBJ2-1; D is unresolved. This CDR3 spans 15 amino acids. Germline lookup yields CDR1 SEHNR and CDR2 FQNEAQ (reference sequence). V was clipped by 0 bases and J by 0 bases, with 6 bases between them. The CDR3 nucleotides read TGTGCCAGCAGCTTAGCTTATCGCTCCTACAATGAGCAGTTCTTC. It translates to CASSLAYRSYNEQFF. The variable domain in full, with the rest retrieved from reference TRBV7-9 and TRBJ2-1, is DTGVSQNPRHKITKRGQNVTFRCDPISEHNRLYWYRQTLGQGPEFLTYFQNEAQLEKSRLLSDRFSAERPKGSFSTLEIQRTEQGDSAMYLCASSLAYRSYNEQFFGPGTRLTVL.

This chain links TRBV28 with TRBJ1-5; perhaps TRBD1 as D (5 bases). The CDR3 contains 16 residues. V lost 0 bases, J lost 0 bases, and 9 bases lay in between. The germline V gene has CDR1 MDHEN and CDR2 SYDVKM. The CDR3 DNA is TGTGCCAGCAGTTTATGGGGGGGTAATAGCAATCAGCCCCAGCATTTT. Its protein product is CASSLWGGNSNQPQHF.

This chain joins TRBV6-6 and TRBJ2-5, with D possibly matching TRBD2 (6 bases). Germline V gene lookup returns CDR1 MNHNY and CDR2 SVGAGI (reference sequence). The CDR3 runs to 13 residues. V was shortened by 7 bases and J by 1 base, with 10 bases between the two germline ends. The CDR3 loop is CASTRDFQETQYF. The CDR3 DNA reads TGTGCCAGCACCAGGGACTTCCAAGAGACCCAGTACTTC.

This clone was seen a handful of times. The rearrangement joins TRBV27 to TRBJ2-5, with TRBD2 as a possible D gene (6 bases). Per germline, CDR1 MNHEY and CDR2 SMNVEV (reference sequence). CDR3 length: 15 residues. V gave up 3 bases and J gave up 2 bases, with 13 bases separating them. The CDR3: CASSFNGRGQETQYF. The CDR3 DNA follows: TGTGCCAGCAGTTTTAACGGGAGAGGACAAGAGACCCAGTACTTC.

V is TRBV5-8 and J is TRBJ2-7, with 11 bases identical to TRBD2. The length of the CDR3 is 14 residues. V shed 4 bases and J 3 bases; nucleotides not matched to a gene: 3. The germline V gene encodes CDR1 SGHTS and CDR2 YDEGEE. CDR3 nucleotide sequence: TGTGCCAGCAGCATAGCGGGAGGGGGCTACGAGCAGTACTTC. It is translated as CASSIAGGGYEQYF.

The J gene is TRBJ2-2, the V gene TRBV7-3, with D unclear. The germline V and J ends were trimmed by 5 bases and 0 bases, with 7 bases remaining between them. The CDR3 spans 14 residues. Germline values: CDR1 SGHTA, CDR2 FQGTGA. The CDR3 bases are TGTGCCAGCAGCCCATACGCGAACACCGGGGAGCTGTTTTTT. Its translation is CASSPYANTGELFF.

The genes are TRBV6-1 and TRBJ2-5; no definite D call. Germline V gene data show CDR1 as MNHNS and CDR2 as SASEGT. Trimming removed 4 bases from V and 4 bases from J, with 16 bases in between. This CDR3 has 15 amino acids. The CDR3 bases are TGTGCCAGCAGTGGGGGTAGCCGGATTTTAGAGACCCAGTACTTC. Residues: CASSGGSRILETQYF.